This T cell receptor beta chain is from a study of blood T cell repertoires in COVID-19. Across the whole study: Whether acute or convalescent, the COVID-19 samples came from the United States, Italy and Spain.

CDR3 length: 13 residues. CDR1 is KGHDR, CDR2 SFDVKD, per germline. V lost 4 bases to trimming and J lost 3 bases, with 7 bases between them. This clone was counted a few times. The method was immunoSEQ multiplex PCR; TCRdb's version includes in-frame clones alone and lacks a portion of them. This sample carries roughly 99,000 clones, less than 90% of them seen once, and the ten largest clones take about 4%. The sequenced sample was peripheral blood. The chain recombines TRBV24-1 with TRBJ2-3; possible D gene TRBD2, 6 bases. The receptor was isolated from a human donor in a cohort sampled during active COVID-19. The DNA for the CDR3 is TGTGCCACCAGTGACGGGAGTACAGATACGCAGTATTTT. Translation: CATSDGSTDTQYF.